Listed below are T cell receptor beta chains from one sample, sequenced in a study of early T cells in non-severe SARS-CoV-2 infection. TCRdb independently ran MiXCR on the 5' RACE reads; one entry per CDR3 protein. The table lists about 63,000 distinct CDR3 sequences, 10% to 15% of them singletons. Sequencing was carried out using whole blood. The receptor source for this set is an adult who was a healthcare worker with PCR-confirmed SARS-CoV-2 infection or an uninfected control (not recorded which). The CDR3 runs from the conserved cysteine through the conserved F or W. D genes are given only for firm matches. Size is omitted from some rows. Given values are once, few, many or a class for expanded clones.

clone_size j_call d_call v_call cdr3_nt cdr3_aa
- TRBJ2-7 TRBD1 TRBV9 TGTGCCAGCAGCCCGACCGGGACAGGGGACGACTACGAGCAGTACTTC CASSPTGTGDDYEQYF
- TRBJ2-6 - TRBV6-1 TGTGCCAGCAGTGAGACAGCAACTGGGGCCAACGTCCTGACTTTC CASSETATGANVLTF
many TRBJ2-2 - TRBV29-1 TGCAGTGCCAGCTTACCGGGGGCCAAGAACACCGGGGAGCTGTTTTTT CSASLPGAKNTGELFF
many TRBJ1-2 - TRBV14 TGTGCCAGCAGCCAAGATGGACGTAACGAGGGGGATGGCTACACCTTC CASSQDGRNEGDGYTF
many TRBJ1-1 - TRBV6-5 TGTGCCAGCAGTTCCAGACAGTTGTGGGACACTGAAGCTTTCTTT CASSSRQLWDTEAFF
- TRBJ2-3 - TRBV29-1 TGCAGCGTTGATTCTGGAGATACGCAGTATTTT CSVDSGDTQYF
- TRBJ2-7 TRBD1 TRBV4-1 TGCGCCAGCAGCCACCCGGAGACAGGGCACGAGCAGTACTTC CASSHPETGHEQYF
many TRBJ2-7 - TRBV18 TGTGCCAGCTCACCACCGCCCGGTACCTACGAGCAGTACTTC CASSPPPGTYEQYF
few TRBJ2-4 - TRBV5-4 TGTGCCAGCAGCTCCTGGACGGAACACAAAAACATTCAGTACTTC CASSSWTEHKNIQYF
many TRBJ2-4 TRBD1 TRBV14 TGTGCCAGCAGCCAAGATCTGCATGGACAGGGGGGCGACATTCAGTACTTC CASSQDLHGQGGDIQYF
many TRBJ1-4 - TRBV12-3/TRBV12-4 TGTGCCAGCAGTTTAAGGCCCCAGGATGAAAAACTGTTTTTT CASSLRPQDEKLFF
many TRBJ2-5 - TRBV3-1 TGTGCCAGCAGCCTCCACCGGGACCTTGTTTACTTC CASSLHRDLVYF
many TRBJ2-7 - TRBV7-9 TGTGCCAGCAGCTTATTCGGAGGGGCCTCCTACGAGCAGTACTTC CASSLFGGASYEQYF
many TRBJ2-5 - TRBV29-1 TGCAGCGTTGAACCATCCCAAGAGACCCAGTACTTC CSVEPSQETQYF
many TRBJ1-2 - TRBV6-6 TGTGCCAGCAGTGTCCCCGGGCCAGGACGACCAGCTAACTATGGCTACACCTTC CASSVPGPGRPANYGYTF
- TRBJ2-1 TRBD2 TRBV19 TGTGCCACCGGACTAGCGGGGGGGCGCAATGAGCAGTTCTTC CATGLAGGRNEQFF
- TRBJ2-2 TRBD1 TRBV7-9 TGTGCCAGCAGCTCCCTTCGACAGGGGGTAAACACCGGGGAGCTGTTTTTT CASSSLRQGVNTGELFF
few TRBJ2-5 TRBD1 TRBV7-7 TGTGCTAGCAGCTCCCAACAGGGGGTAGGAGAGACCCAGTACTTC CASSSQQGVGETQYF
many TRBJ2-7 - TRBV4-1 TGCGCCAGCAGCCAACCAGGGTCAGGGGTCTACGAGCAGTACTTC CASSQPGSGVYEQYF
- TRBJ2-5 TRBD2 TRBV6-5 TGTGCCAGCAGTGCGGGACTAGCGGGGGAGACCCAGTACTTC CASSAGLAGETQYF
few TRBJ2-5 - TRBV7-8 TGTGCCAGCAGCCTCCGACGGACCCAAGAGACCCAGTACTTC CASSLRRTQETQYF
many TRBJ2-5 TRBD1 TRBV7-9 TGTGCCAGCAGCTCCCCGACAGGGAACCAAGAGACCCAGTACTTC CASSSPTGNQETQYF
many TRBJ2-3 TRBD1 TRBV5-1 TGCGCCAGCAGCCGGGACAGGGGAACAGATACGCAGTATTTT CASSRDRGTDTQYF
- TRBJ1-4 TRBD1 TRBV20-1 TGCAGTGCTAAGCAGGGGGCAACTAATGAAAAACTGTTTTTT CSAKQGATNEKLFF
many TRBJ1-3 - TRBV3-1 TGTGCCAGCAGCCAAACGGGAAACACCATATATTTT CASSQTGNTIYF
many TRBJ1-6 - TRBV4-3 TGCGCCAGCAGCCAGGACCGGAGCTCCTATAATTCACCCCTCCACTTT CASSQDRSSYNSPLHF
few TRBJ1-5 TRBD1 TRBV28 TGTGCCAGCAGCCCCGGGACAGGGGTAAATCAGCCCCAGCATTTT CASSPGTGVNQPQHF
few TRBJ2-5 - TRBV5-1 TGCGCCAGCAAGGATGGCAGGGGACAAGAGACCCAGTACTTC CASKDGRGQETQYF